This entry lists 27 T cell receptor beta chains sequenced from one sample in a study of blood T cells in healthy people across ages. The use of a sample-barcoded 5' primer and a J-beta primer mix characterized a second PCR of about 7 to 12 cycles. TCRdb re-derived calls from the 5' RACE reads in MiXCR, one entry per CDR3 protein. This table has hundreds of thousands of distinct CDR3 sequences, roughly 53% appearing once. Sequenced input: blood. The source is a man aged 55 to 70 in good health.

The chain carries TRBV18 and TRBJ1-1, with D unresolved. This CDR3 has 15 residues. CDR1 and CDR2 (germline): KGHSH, LQKENI. Trimming shortened V by 0 bases and J by 6 bases, and 14 bases separated the two germline ends. CDR3 sequence: CASSPPSSGRAEAFF. The CDR3, as DNA: TGTGCCAGCTCACCACCGTCCAGTGGTAGGGCTGAAGCTTTCTTT.

The sample holds many counts of this clonotype. The J gene is TRBJ2-4, the V gene TRBV12-3 or TRBV12-4; D unclear. This CDR3 has 15 residues. V dropped 5 bases and J dropped 0 bases, with 11 bases sitting between them. CDR3 protein: CASSTPGLAKNIQYF. The CDR3 DNA reads TGTGCCAGCAGTACCCCGGGTCTAGCCAAAAACATTCAGTACTTC.

The genes are TRBV12-3 or TRBV12-4 and TRBJ1-2, with a possible D match to TRBD1 (6 bases). The CDR3 has 11 amino acids. Trimming removed 10 bases at V and 9 bases at J, with 15 bases between. Here the CDR3 reads CATETGKCYTF. The CDR3 bases are TGTGCCACAGAAACAGGGAAATGCTACACCTTC.

The chain links TRBV6-6 to TRBJ2-7; 8 nucleotides agree with TRBD1. Losses at the gene ends were 1 base for V and 5 bases for J; bases not matched to a gene: 7. The germline CDR1 and CDR2 sequences are MNHNY and SVGAGI (reference sequence). The CDR3 contains 15 residues. CDR3 bases: TGTGCCAGCAGTTACTTGGGGACAGGTTCCCACGAGCAGTACTTC. Amino acid sequence: CASSYLGTGSHEQYF.

The rearrangement uses TRBV6-2 or TRBV6-3 and TRBJ1-6; D unclear. The CDR3 has 15 amino acids. V was trimmed by 6 bases and J by 0 bases, leaving 9 bases between them. Germline-derived CDR1 and CDR2 are MNHEY and SVGEGT. The CDR3 DNA sequence: TGTGCCAGCAGAGACCCTAGCTCCTATAATTCACCCCTCCACTTT. It specifies CASRDPSSYNSPLHF.

This chain links TRBV10-3 with TRBJ2-7, with D perhaps TRBD2 (5 bases). Judging by the DNA end, TRBJ2-5 fits better; the J call may be wrong. The V gene's germline CDR1 is ENHRY and CDR2 SYGVKD. The CDR3 totals 15 residues. This CDR3 is CAISESGKPGETQYF. The CDR3 nucleotides read TGTGCCATCAGTGAGTCGGGCAAGCCGGGGGAGACCCAGTACTTC.

The chain links TRBV20-1 to TRBJ2-7; 12 bases line up with TRBD1. The CDR3 length is 14 residues. J gave up 6 bases and V 2 bases, and 5 bases lay outside the gene matches. The germline V gene has CDR1 DFQATT and CDR2 SNEGSKA (reference sequence). As DNA, the CDR3 is TGCAGTGCTAGACTAGGGACAGGGGGCGGCGAGCAGTACTTC. Its protein product is CSARLGTGGGEQYF.

Note on this clonotype: At one of its ends the junction is not consistent with the germline gene, which may arise from a read error. This sequence joins TRBV20-1 and TRBJ1-2; D is unresolved. The CDR3 covers 14 residues. The germline gives CDR1 DFQATT, CDR2 SNEGSKA (reference sequence). CDR3 bases: TGCAGTGCCAGAGGCCCAGGACTGGACTATGGCTACACCTTC. Residues: CSARGPGLDYGYTF.

The CDR3 nucleotides read TGTGCCAGCAGCCCGGCGGGGCGCCTTCTGGGAGACCAGTACTTC. Protein sequence: CASSPAGRLLGDQYF. This chain links TRBV28 with TRBJ2-7; D may be TRBD2 (6 bases). The CDR3 totals 15 residues. Germline CDR1 is MDHEN and CDR2 is SYDVKM. Trimming shortened V by 6 bases and J by 10 bases, and 25 bases separated the two germline ends.

Regarding this clonotype: A single base separates this from a much larger clone, so it may be a read error. This chain joins TRBV3-1 and TRBJ2-7; D not certain. Matching the DNA end better, TRBJ2-5 makes the J call doubtful. Per the germline V gene, CDR1 is LGHDT and CDR2 is YNNKEL (reference sequence). This CDR3 is built from 11 residues. This CDR3 is CAISRAGTQYF. For the CDR3, the DNA is TGTGCCATCAGCCGAGCTGGGACCCAGTACTTC.

V gene TRBV2 combines with J gene TRBJ1-2; D perhaps matches TRBD1 (5 bases). The CDR3 extends over 15 amino acids. Germline V gene lookup returns CDR1 SNHLY and CDR2 FYNNEI. The V and J ends lost 1 base and 8 bases respectively, with 17 bases between them. The CDR3 reads CASSEEQALTGGYTF. The CDR3, as DNA: TGTGCCAGCAGTGAAGAACAGGCCCTAACGGGAGGCTACACCTTC.

CDR3 DNA sequence: TGTGCCAGCAGCTTGAGGGCCCCGGGACAGGGTAACGACAATGAGCAGTTCTTC. Protein: CASSLRAPGQGNDNEQFF. The rearrangement links TRBV11-2 to TRBJ2-1; the match to TRBD1 covers 9 bases. This CDR3 comprises 18 residues. Germline trimming cut 3 bases from V and 5 bases from J; bases unmatched to any gene: 14. Germline V gene sequence: CDR1 SGHAT, CDR2 FQNNGV.

The J gene is TRBJ1-2, the V gene TRBV29-1; maybe TRBD1 (6 bases). CDR1 and CDR2 (germline): SQVTM, ANQGSEA. V was shortened by 7 bases and J by 2 bases, with 11 bases between the two germline ends. The length of the CDR3 is 12 residues. The CDR3 DNA sequence: TGCAGCGCAACAGGGATGAACTATGGCTACACCTTC. This translates into CSATGMNYGYTF.

The CDR3 protein is CSVEEGEGTEAFF. For the CDR3, the DNA is TGCAGCGTTGAAGAGGGGGAAGGCACTGAAGCTTTCTTT. This sequence joins TRBV29-1 and TRBJ1-1; maybe TRBD1 (5 bases). With 0 bases removed from V and 4 bases from J, the gap between germline ends came to 9 bases. Germline CDR1 and CDR2: SQVTM and ANQGSEA. The CDR3 consists of 13 residues.

In its sample, this clonotype was seen a few times. This rearrangement joins TRBV10-3 to TRBJ2-1, with 7 bases fitting TRBD2. Germline-derived CDR1 and CDR2 are ENHRY and SYGVKD. The V segment lost 11 bases and the J segment 1 base; nucleotides outside the gene matches: 8. This CDR3 region has 14 residues. The CDR3 coding sequence is TGTGCCGTCCAGAGCGGGGTTTCCTACAATGAGCAGTTCTTC. This gives the protein CAVQSGVSYNEQFF.

The V gene is TRBV3-1, the J gene TRBJ2-3; possibly TRBD1 for D (5 bases). Germline V gives CDR1 LGHDT, CDR2 YNNKEL (reference sequence). V lost 2 bases to trimming and J lost 5 bases, with 14 bases between them. This CDR3 contains 15 residues. This CDR3 is CASSQWSQGRDTQYF. CDR3 DNA sequence: TGTGCCAGCAGCCAATGGTCCCAGGGCAGAGATACGCAGTATTTT.

There are a few counts of this clonotype. The chain has TRBV10-3 and TRBJ2-5; 9 nucleotides align to TRBD2. Germline V lookup: CDR1 ENHRY, CDR2 SYGVKD. This CDR3 region has 16 residues. Losses at the gene ends were 0 bases for V and 5 bases for J; bases not matched to a gene: 7. CDR3 nucleotide sequence: TGTGCCATCAGTGAGTCGGTTAGCGGGGGACCGGAGACCCAGTACTTC. Residues: CAISESVSGGPETQYF.

Only a few counts were recorded for this clonotype. This chain links TRBV7-2 with TRBJ2-7, with D tentatively TRBD1 (6 bases). CDR3 length: 15 amino acids. Germline assignment: CDR1 SGHTA and CDR2 FQGNSA. V was shortened by 5 bases and J by 1 base, with 15 bases between the two germline ends. CDR3 loop: CASSITWDTSYEQYF. CDR3 in DNA: TGTGCCAGCAGCATTACCTGGGACACGTCCTACGAGCAGTACTTC.

This chain uses TRBV10-1 with TRBJ2-5; 10 positions agree with TRBD1. With V trimmed by 6 bases and J by 4 bases, 8 bases remained unmatched. The CDR3 contains 15 residues. The germline V gene has CDR1 WNHNN and CDR2 SYGVQD (reference sequence). The CDR3 region is CASSAGTGDRETQYF. In nucleotides, the CDR3 is TGCGCCAGCAGCGCCGGGACAGGGGATCGAGAGACCCAGTACTTC.

The J gene is TRBJ1-6, the V gene TRBV20-1; no clear D. The CDR3 extends over 15 amino acids. Trimming removed 6 bases from V and 0 bases from J, with 12 bases in between. In germline, CDR1 is DFQATT, CDR2 SNEGSKA (reference sequence). CDR3 region: CSARPRGSYNSPLHF. In DNA, the CDR3 is TGCAGTGCCCGCCCCCGGGGCTCCTATAATTCACCCCTCCACTTT.

The V call is TRBV6-4, the J call TRBJ2-6; possibly TRBD1 or TRBD2 for D (5 bases each). V was clipped by 2 bases and J by 0 bases, with 5 bases between them. The CDR3 spans 15 residues. In germline, CDR1 is MRHNA, CDR2 SNTAGT. The CDR3 is CASSDGTSGANVLTF. The DNA for the CDR3 is TGTGCCAGCAGTGACGGGACCTCTGGGGCCAACGTCCTGACTTTC.

This chain joins TRBV12-5 and TRBJ2-3, with D possibly TRBD2 on 5 matching bases. Trimming pared 2 bases from V and 8 bases from J, leaving 8 bases between. In germline, CDR1 is LGHNT, CDR2 FRNRAP. CDR3 size: 12 residues. DNA for the CDR3: TGTGCTAGTGGTTTGACTAGAGGTACGCAGTATTTT. Protein: CASGLTRGTQYF.

This chain uses TRBV12-3 or TRBV12-4 with TRBJ2-2, with D possibly called TRBD1 or TRBD2 (5 bases each). The CDR3 is 15 amino acids. Trimming stripped 6 bases from V and 0 bases from J, with 11 bases between. The CDR3 loop reads CASSSGTTNTGELFF. The DNA of the CDR3 is TGTGCCAGCAGCTCCGGGACGACGAACACCGGGGAGCTGTTTTTT.

This clonotype showed up just a few times. The chain combines TRBV3-1 with TRBJ2-7; 8 bases align to TRBD2. In germline, CDR1 is LGHDT, CDR2 YNNKEL (reference sequence). The V segment lost 5 bases and the J segment 6 bases; nucleotides outside the gene matches: 9. This CDR3 has 14 amino acids. The CDR3 DNA reads TGTGCCAGCAGCTGGGGGACTAGTCCATCCGAGCAGTACTTC. It yields the protein CASSWGTSPSEQYF.

This clonotype was seen a single time. The rearrangement joins TRBV5-1 to TRBJ2-1, with unresolved D. The germline V and J ends were trimmed by 5 bases and 4 bases, with 7 bases remaining between them. The germline V gene has CDR1 SGHRS and CDR2 YFSETQ. The CDR3 loop spans 12 amino acids. DNA of the CDR3: TGCGCCAGCAGTATCGGGTACAATGAGCAGTTCTTC. Its translation: CASSIGYNEQFF.

The chain combines TRBV20-1 with TRBJ2-4, with no clear D. This CDR3 has 15 residues. CDR1 DFQATT and CDR2 SNEGSKA come from the germline V gene (reference sequence). Deletions cut 1 base from V and 2 bases from J, with 12 bases between. The CDR3 region has the DNA TGCAGTGCTAGAGTGGTGGCTAGTCCCAAAAACATTCAGTACTTC. As protein: CSARVVASPKNIQYF.

The chain is built from TRBV29-1 and TRBJ1-5; 7 nucleotides align to TRBD1. J gave up 5 bases and V 4 bases, and 2 bases lay outside the gene matches. Per germline, CDR1 SQVTM and CDR2 ANQGSEA. The CDR3 contains 12 residues. CDR3 sequence reads: CSVGQGDQPQHF. The DNA for the CDR3 is TGCAGCGTTGGACAGGGCGATCAGCCCCAGCATTTT.